One and the same sample provided the 9 T cell receptor beta chains below, sequenced in a study of blood T cell repertoires in COVID-19. Clones were sequenced by immunoSEQ multiplex PCR, and TCRdb holds only the in-frame ones, with some missing. The data show about 71,000 clones, roughly 80% seen once. Sequenced sample: peripheral blood. The receptors originated from a man in his 70s with acute or convalescent COVID-19.

J is TRBJ1-1 and V is TRBV27; D is uncertain. V was clipped by 5 bases and J by 0 bases, with 10 bases between them. CDR1 and CDR2 (germline): MNHEY, SMNVEV (reference sequence). The CDR3 extends over 14 amino acids. The CDR3 nucleotides are TGTGCCAGCAGTCGGGCGGGGTTGAACACTGAAGCTTTCTTT. Translated: CASSRAGLNTEAFF.

Only a few counts were recorded for this clone. The V gene is TRBV30, the J gene TRBJ1-4, with D possibly being TRBD1 (6 bases). CDR3 length: 14 amino acids. Trimming removed 2 bases at V and 1 base at J, with 8 bases between. The germline V gene has CDR1 GTSNPN and CDR2 SVGIG (reference sequence). The CDR3 here is CAWSKGVTNEKLFF. CDR3 coding DNA: TGTGCCTGGAGTAAGGGGGTAACTAATGAAAAACTGTTTTTT.

The chain combines TRBV19 with TRBJ1-5; TRBD1 aligns across 9 bases. V lost 2 bases, J lost 5 bases, and 4 bases stayed unmatched. From germline, CDR1 is LNHDA and CDR2 SQIVND (reference sequence). The CDR3 extends over 15 amino acids. The CDR3 bases are TGTGCCAGTAGTATATCGGGACAGGGAGATCAGCCCCAGCATTTT. Encoded protein: CASSISGQGDQPQHF.

The chain recombines TRBV4-1 with TRBJ2-1; D perhaps matches TRBD1 (6 bases). Between the trimmed V and J ends, which lost 1 base and 0 bases, there was a span of 16 bases. Germline lookup yields CDR1 MGHRA and CDR2 YSYEKL. The CDR3 spans 18 residues. CDR3 amino acids: CASSQAPMTGSSYNEQFF. As DNA, the CDR3 is TGCGCCAGCAGCCAAGCTCCAATGACAGGCAGCTCCTACAATGAGCAGTTCTTC.

The genes are TRBV4-2 and TRBJ2-1, with TRBD1 as a possible D gene (5 bases). The CDR3 runs 14 residues. Trimming removed 2 bases from V and 1 base from J, with 6 bases in between. CDR1 is LGHNA, CDR2 YNFKEQ, per germline. CDR3 amino acids: CASSQYRSYNEQFF. CDR3 coding DNA: TGTGCCAGCAGCCAATACAGGTCCTACAATGAGCAGTTCTTC.

This clone was detected only once. This sequence joins TRBV5-6 and TRBJ1-3; TRBD1 aligns across 7 bases. Germline V gives CDR1 SGHDT, CDR2 YYEEEE. This CDR3 spans 16 amino acids. V trimming: 4 bases; J trimming: 7 bases; junction bases outside the gene matches: 14. This CDR3 reads CASSPDRAYGLNTIYF. The DNA of the CDR3 is TGTGCCAGCAGCCCAGACAGGGCATACGGGCTCAACACCATATATTTT.

The V call is TRBV30, the J call TRBJ1-3, with 7 bases identical to TRBD1. Germline assignment: CDR1 GTSNPN and CDR2 SVGIG (reference sequence). V was clipped by 2 bases and J by 0 bases; unmatched bases: 7. This CDR3 comprises 16 residues. The CDR3 DNA reads TGTGCCTGGAGTTTTCCACAGGGGTCCTCTGGAAACACCATATATTTT. Its protein is CAWSFPQGSSGNTIYF. Variable domain in full (rest from reference TRBV30 and TRBJ1-3): SQTIHQWPATLVQPVGSPLSLECTVEGTSNPNLYWYRQAAGRGLQLLFYSVGIGQISSEVPQNLSASRPQDRQFILSSKKLLLSDSGFYLCAWSFPQGSSGNTIYFGEGSWLTVV.

The chain joins TRBV27 to TRBJ1-1; 10 bases align to TRBD1. Germline trimming cut 1 base from V and 2 bases from J; bases unmatched to any gene: 4. The CDR3 length is 16 residues. The V gene's germline CDR1 is MNHEY and CDR2 SMNVEV (reference sequence). CDR3 sequence (DNA): TGTGCCAGCAGTTTATGGACAGGGGGGGTTAACACTGAAGCTTTCTTT. This sequence encodes CASSLWTGGVNTEAFF.

This chain links TRBV3-1 (or the pseudogene TRBV3-2) with TRBJ1-5; D gene unclear. V lost 1 base to trimming and J lost 1 base, with 8 bases between them. CDR1 is LGHDT and CDR2 is YNNKEL in the germline V gene (reference sequence). There are 15 residues in the CDR3. The CDR3 loop is CASSQGIQSNQPQHF. CDR3 coding DNA: TGTGCCAGCAGCCAAGGAATTCAGAGCAATCAGCCCCAGCATTTT.